This T cell receptor beta chain was found in a study of cytomegalovirus exposure and HLA in healthy donors. Study summary: Unique TCRs from HLA-typed donors, 70 million to 85 million of them, were held in an early data release.

The PCR had 60 Vbeta and 13 Jbeta primers. This table comes from immunoSEQ multiplex PCR, and its TCRdb copy is limited to in-frame clones, with some not included. The sample totals 80,000 or so clones; its top ten clones hold around 13%. Trimming removed 6 bases at V and 5 bases at J, with 7 bases between. CDR3 size: 11 residues. Germline CDR1 reads MNHEY; CDR2 reads SVGAGI. Findings and caveats of the study: Across all donors, roughly uniform sequencing depth was an assumption of the presence/absence analyses. It is likely that the observed cluster of highly shared sequence variants was a sequencing artifact.

In regard to this clone: Antigen unknown.

The TCR sequence derives from a man aged 45-60 years in good health and CMV-seropositive. The chain joins TRBV6-5 to TRBJ1-2, with no clear D. What was sequenced was PBMCs. The CDR3 nucleotides read TGTGCCAGCAGGGACTTGTATGGCTACACCTTC. Its protein is CASRDLYGYTF.